These 19 T cell receptor beta chains came from one sample sequenced in a study of response to subunit inactivated influenza vaccine. TCRdb itself ran the RT-PCR reads through MiXCR, one entry per CDR3 protein. The sample contains about 780,000 distinct CDR3 sequences, around 20% of which appear only once. The sequences come from PBMCs from blood, collected about 5 days after vaccination. Every receptor here comes from a man aged 50 to 60 who received an inactivated influenza vaccine.

This clonotype has more than one count but fewer than ten. J is TRBJ2-6 and V is TRBV4-2; D unresolved. The V end lost 0 bases, the J end lost 2 bases, and 11 bases lay between the germline ends. Germline V CDR1 and CDR2: LGHNA, YNFKEQ. The CDR3 length is 17 residues. The CDR3 DNA reads as TGTGCCAGCAGCCAAGATTCTTCGGTAGCTGGGGCCAACGTCCTGACTTTC. This sequence encodes CASSQDSSVAGANVLTF.

There are many counts of this clonotype. This rearrangement joins TRBV12-3 or TRBV12-4 to TRBJ2-7, with D possibly matching TRBD1 (6 bases). CDR3 size: 13 residues. Trimming stripped 5 bases from V and 3 bases from J, with 11 bases between. CDR3 in DNA: TGTGCCAGCAGTAGGGGACAAATCTACGAGCAGTACTTC. It encodes CASSRGQIYEQYF.

Only a few counts were recorded for this clonotype. The chain couples TRBV5-6 to TRBJ2-1; D is perhaps TRBD1 (6 bases). This CDR3 is built from 18 residues. V was cut by 4 bases and J by 1 base, with 21 bases left in between. Germline V gene sequence: CDR1 SGHDT, CDR2 YYEEEE. CDR3 loop: CASSPRDRRGKSYNEQFF. The CDR3 region has the DNA TGTGCCAGCAGCCCCCGGGACCGAAGGGGGAAATCCTACAATGAGCAGTTCTTC. The complete variable domain, with remaining parts taken from reference TRBV5-6 and TRBJ2-1, reads DAGVTQSPTHLIKTRGQQVTLRCSPKSGHDTVSWYQQALGQGPQFIFQYYEEEERQRGNFPDRFSGHQFPNYSSELNVNALLLGDSALYLCASSPRDRRGKSYNEQFFGPGTRLTVL.

This chain joins TRBV20-1 and TRBJ1-5, with TRBD1 identical over 8 bases. The V gene's germline CDR1 is DFQATT and CDR2 SNEGSKA (reference sequence). The CDR3 spans 14 residues. The J segment lost 5 bases and the V segment lost 5 bases, leaving 8 bases of the junction unmatched. CDR3 in DNA: TGCAGTGCTCGAGCCAGGGGGCTGGATCAGCCCCAGCATTTT. Translation gives CSARARGLDQPQHF.

This chain links TRBV6-5 with TRBJ2-1, with 10 bases lining up with TRBD2. This CDR3 has 15 amino acids. The V gene end was trimmed by 2 bases and the J gene end by 14 bases; junction bases not matched to a gene: 12. Germline V gives CDR1 MNHEY, CDR2 SVGAGI. The CDR3: CASSYQASGGRREFF. Written as DNA, the CDR3 is TGTGCCAGCAGTTACCAGGCTAGCGGGGGCCGACGGGAGTTCTTC.

This clonotype has just a few counts. CDR3 amino acids: CASSFDLANLPNEQFF. CDR3 DNA sequence: TGTGCCAGCAGTTTTGATCTAGCGAACCTACCCAATGAGCAGTTCTTC. This chain links TRBV6-2 or TRBV6-3 with TRBJ2-1, with a possible D match to TRBD2 (6 bases). The CDR3 has 16 amino acids. Trimming removed 4 bases at V and 6 bases at J, with 19 bases between. CDR1 and CDR2 from the germline V gene are MNHEY and SVGEGT.

A few counts support this clonotype. This chain connects TRBV15 to TRBJ2-1, with 7 bases aligning to TRBD2. With 0 bases clipped from V and 8 bases from J, the junction kept 10 bases outside the gene matches. Germline CDR1 reads LNHNV; CDR2 reads YYDKDF (reference sequence). This CDR3 region has 16 residues. The CDR3 region is CATSRDLGGSVHEQFF. CDR3 bases: TGTGCCACCAGCAGAGATTTGGGCGGGAGTGTCCATGAGCAGTTCTTC.

This clonotype has more than one count but fewer than ten. The chain links TRBV10-2 to TRBJ1-5; D gene uncertain. The germline V and J ends were trimmed by 1 base and 6 bases, with 4 bases remaining between them. This CDR3 region has 12 residues. Germline values: CDR1 WSHSY, CDR2 SAAADI. Here the CDR3 reads CASSEYVQPQHF. As DNA, the CDR3 is TGCGCCAGCAGTGAGTATGTTCAGCCCCAGCATTTT.

This clonotype was counted a few times. This rearrangement joins TRBV29-1 to TRBJ2-5; D unresolved. This CDR3 region has 13 residues. Trimming took off 7 bases at V and 2 bases at J, with 14 bases between the two ends. Per germline, CDR1 SQVTM and CDR2 ANQGSEA. Written as DNA, the CDR3 is TGCAGCGCTACACGGCATGTACAAGAGACCCAGTACTTC. Amino acid sequence: CSATRHVQETQYF.

This clonotype was detected many times. This rearrangement joins TRBV5-1 to TRBJ2-1; 7 bases fit TRBD1. From germline, CDR1 is SGHRS and CDR2 YFSETQ. CDR3 length: 15 residues. The V and J ends lost 7 bases and 0 bases, in that order; junction bases with no gene match: 7. CDR3 residues: CASRRQGSSYNEQFF. The DNA of the CDR3 is TGCGCCAGCCGGAGACAGGGAAGCTCCTACAATGAGCAGTTCTTC.

This clonotype was observed a few times. The chain uses TRBV10-2 and TRBJ2-1, with 12 bases identical to TRBD2. The CDR3 spans 15 residues. V trimming: 4 bases; J trimming: 9 bases; junction bases outside the gene matches: 7. CDR1 and CDR2 (germline): WSHSY, SAAADI. The CDR3 DNA sequence: TGCGCCAGCAGTGCGGCTAGCGGGGGGGCAGTTGAGCAGTTCTTC. It encodes CASSAASGGAVEQFF.

This clonotype has just a few counts. The rearrangement uses TRBV12-3 or TRBV12-4 and TRBJ2-3, with no clear D. The CDR3 length is 15 residues. Trimming removed 4 bases at V and 0 bases at J, with 11 bases between. In DNA, the CDR3 is TGTGCCAGCAGTTGGTACGGCTCTAGCACAGATACGCAGTATTTT. Encoded protein: CASSWYGSSTDTQYF.

This clonotype occurred once. The conserved phenylalanine or tryptophan is not found at the CDR3 terminus, so this likely reflects a read error. The chain employs TRBV6-5 and TRBJ1-1; D perhaps matches TRBD1 (6 bases). The CDR3 runs to 12 residues. Germline lookup yields CDR1 MNHEY and CDR2 SVGAGI. The V end was cut by 4 bases, the J end by 7 bases, with 10 bases between. The CDR3: CASSSGDFEAFL. CDR3 in DNA: TGTGCCAGCAGTTCAGGGGACTTTGAAGCTTTCCTT.

The chain is built from TRBV5-1 and TRBJ2-7; maybe TRBD2 (6 bases). Trimming removed 4 bases at V and 7 bases at J, with 21 bases between. The germline gives CDR1 SGHRS, CDR2 YFSETQ. This CDR3 spans 15 amino acids. The CDR3 spells CASSLRDLSAGEQYF. As DNA, the CDR3 is TGCGCCAGCAGCCTCAGGGACCTCAGCGCGGGGGAGCAGTACTTC.

This clonotype was observed a single time. The chain employs TRBV20-1 and TRBJ2-3, with TRBD2 matching over 11 bases. In germline, CDR1 is DFQATT, CDR2 SNEGSKA (reference sequence). The CDR3 is made up of 15 amino acids. V dropped 5 bases and J dropped 5; count of bases not matched to a gene: 9. In nucleotides, the CDR3 is TGCAGTGCTCAACTAGCGGGAGATCATAAAGATACGCAGTATTTT. Translated: CSAQLAGDHKDTQYF.

This clonotype was detected a few times. The V call is TRBV10-3, the J call TRBJ2-7; 9 bases line up with TRBD2. The CDR3 has 16 amino acids. Trimming cost V 6 bases and J 4 bases; bases outside gene matches: 13. CDR1 ENHRY and CDR2 SYGVKD come from the germline V gene. The CDR3: CAIRPTTVAGVYEQYF. In nucleotides, the CDR3 is TGTGCCATCAGGCCAACTACGGTAGCGGGAGTTTACGAGCAGTACTTC.

In DNA form, the CDR3 reads TGTGCCAGCAGCTTAACTGTTGGGGGTACTACTAGTGCGGATACGCAGTATTTT. Residues: CASSLTVGGTTSADTQYF. The genes are TRBV7-6 and TRBJ2-3, with D perhaps TRBD1 or TRBD2 (5 bases each). Trimming took off 2 bases at V and 6 bases at J, with 24 bases between the two ends. The V gene's germline CDR1 is SGHVS and CDR2 FNYEAQ. The CDR3 sequence is 18 residues long.

The chain joins TRBV20-1 to TRBJ2-7, with TRBD1 matching 11 bases. The CDR3 sequence is 14 residues long. V lost 5 bases and J lost 1; bases outside the gene matches: 4. Germline V gives CDR1 DFQATT, CDR2 SNEGSKA (reference sequence). The CDR3 sequence is CSAPGQGASYEQYF. DNA of the CDR3: TGCAGTGCTCCTGGACAGGGGGCGTCCTACGAGCAGTACTTC.

This clonotype was observed a few times. The chain employs TRBV6-1 and TRBJ1-6; D remains unclear. This CDR3 region has 14 residues. Trimming left V 6 bases short and J 10 bases short, with 16 bases between. Germline V gene lookup returns CDR1 MNHNS and CDR2 SASEGT. The CDR3 DNA follows: TGTGCCAGCAGCCGGACGTCGGTAGGGTCACCCCTCCACTTT. It codes for CASSRTSVGSPLHF.